A selection of T cell receptor beta chains follows, all from one sample in a study of shared clonotypes between healthy human individuals. TCRdb's copy holds only in-frame clones and misses some; the assay was immunoSEQ multiplex PCR. In the table there are about half a million clones, less than 85% of which are singletons. Specimen: PBMCs. These receptors came from a woman in her thirties or forties in good health. Some clones in this sample may be carry-over from other donors' samples. The CDR3 runs from the conserved cysteine through the conserved F or W. A D gene is named only where the DNA matches it firmly. Rows give clone size only sometimes, using once, few, many, or a class for an expanded clone.

CDR3aa: CSTVEQGTPGFNEQFF
CDR3nt: TGCAGCACCGTAGAACAGGGGACCCCGGGATTCAATGAGCAGTTCTTC
d_gene: TRBD1
j_gene: TRBJ2-1
len: 16
abundance: NA
v_gene: TRBV29-1

CDR3aa: CASSLGSRNEKLFF
CDR3nt: TGTGCCAGCAGCTTAGGATCCAGGAATGAAAAACTGTTTTTT
d_gene: NA
j_gene: TRBJ1-4
len: 14
abundance: NA
v_gene: TRBV11-2

CDR3aa: CASSLGPDRVGSGNTIYF
CDR3nt: TGTGCCAGCAGCTTAGGACCGGACAGGGTAGGATCTGGAAACACCATATATTTT
d_gene: TRBD1
j_gene: TRBJ1-3
len: 18
abundance: NA
v_gene: TRBV7-9

CDR3aa: CASSVAGQGASVGGELFF
CDR3nt: TGTGCCAGCAGCGTAGCGGGACAGGGGGCATCTGTAGGCGGGGAGCTGTTTTTT
d_gene: TRBD1
j_gene: TRBJ2-2
len: 18
abundance: NA
v_gene: TRBV9

CDR3aa: CASRGAGRNIQYF
CDR3nt: TGTGCCAGCAGGGGGGCAGGGAGGAACATTCAGTACTTC
d_gene: NA
j_gene: TRBJ2-4
len: 13
abundance: few
v_gene: TRBV2

CDR3aa: CASSQGGQAKYF
CDR3nt: TGCGCCAGCAGCCAAGGGGGACAGGCTAAGTACTTC
d_gene: TRBD1
j_gene: TRBJ2-5
len: 12
abundance: NA
v_gene: TRBV4-1

CDR3aa: CASSEGLAGYEQYF
CDR3nt: TGTGCCAGCAGCGAGGGACTAGCGGGATACGAGCAGTACTTC
d_gene: TRBD2
j_gene: TRBJ2-7
len: 14
abundance: NA
v_gene: TRBV5-6

CDR3aa: CASSPETSGEGETQYF
CDR3nt: TGTGCCAGTAGTCCAGAAACTAGCGGTGAGGGGGAGACCCAGTACTTC
d_gene: TRBD2
j_gene: TRBJ2-5
len: 16
abundance: once
v_gene: TRBV19

CDR3aa: CASGGATDTQYF
CDR3nt: TGTGCCAGTGGGGGCGCCACAGATACGCAGTATTTT
d_gene: NA
j_gene: TRBJ2-3
len: 12
abundance: NA
v_gene: TRBV28

CDR3aa: CASSPGQNPAYEQYF
CDR3nt: TGTGCCAGCAGCCCGGGCCAAAACCCAGCCTACGAGCAGTACTTC
d_gene: NA
j_gene: TRBJ2-7
len: 15
abundance: NA
v_gene: TRBV9

CDR3aa: CSVHTQLGSEAFF
CDR3nt: TGCAGCGTTCACACCCAGCTTGGTTCTGAAGCTTTCTTT
d_gene: NA
j_gene: TRBJ1-1
len: 13
abundance: NA
v_gene: TRBV29-1

CDR3aa: CAWSLTGGRQPQHF
CDR3nt: TGTGCCTGGAGCTTGACAGGGGGCAGGCAGCCCCAGCATTTT
d_gene: TRBD1
j_gene: TRBJ1-5
len: 14
abundance: NA
v_gene: TRBV30

CDR3aa: CSGLRGQKDQPQHF
CDR3nt: TGCAGCGGCTTGAGGGGGCAGAAGGATCAGCCCCAGCATTTT
d_gene: TRBD1
j_gene: TRBJ1-5
len: 14
abundance: few
v_gene: TRBV29-1

CDR3aa: CASSPPALAQETQYF
CDR3nt: TGTGCCAGCTCACCACCGGCACTGGCCCAAGAGACCCAGTACTTC
d_gene: NA
j_gene: TRBJ2-5
len: 15
abundance: NA
v_gene: TRBV18

CDR3aa: CASSPYQGTSGSTDTQYF
CDR3nt: TGTGCCAGCTCACCATACCAGGGTACTAGCGGAAGCACAGATACGCAGTATTTT
d_gene: TRBD2
j_gene: TRBJ2-3
len: 18
abundance: NA
v_gene: TRBV18

CDR3aa: CASTDSYEQYF
CDR3nt: TGTGCCAGCACCGACTCCTACGAGCAGTACTTC
d_gene: NA
j_gene: TRBJ2-7
len: 11
abundance: NA
v_gene: TRBV7-9

CDR3aa: CASMAGGEQFF
CDR3nt: TGTGCCAGCATGGCGGGAGGTGAGCAGTTCTTC
d_gene: TRBD2
j_gene: TRBJ2-1
len: 11
abundance: NA
v_gene: TRBV6-5

CDR3aa: CASSRGLAGVYDEQFF
CDR3nt: TGTGCCAGCAGCCGAGGACTAGCGGGAGTTTACGATGAGCAGTTCTTC
d_gene: TRBD2
j_gene: TRBJ2-1
len: 16
abundance: NA
v_gene: TRBV5-4

CDR3aa: CASSIPGAGEKLFF
CDR3nt: TGTGCCAGTAGTATTCCGGGAGCAGGTGAAAAACTGTTTTTT
d_gene: NA
j_gene: TRBJ1-4
len: 14
abundance: NA
v_gene: TRBV19

CDR3aa: CSVVAGQGFNEQFF
CDR3nt: TGCAGCGTTGTAGCGGGACAGGGGTTCAATGAGCAGTTCTTC
d_gene: TRBD1
j_gene: TRBJ2-1
len: 14
abundance: NA
v_gene: TRBV29-1

CDR3aa: CASRTNRDPYNEQFF
CDR3nt: TGTGCCAGCAGAACAAACAGGGATCCCTACAATGAGCAGTTCTTC
d_gene: NA
j_gene: TRBJ2-1
len: 15
abundance: once
v_gene: TRBV27

CDR3aa: CASSESGGRVAFF
CDR3nt: TGTGCCAGCAGTGAATCGGGGGGACGAGTGGCTTTCTTT
d_gene: NA
j_gene: TRBJ1-1
len: 13
abundance: many
v_gene: TRBV6-1